These 18 T cell receptor beta chains share one sample of origin, sequenced in a study of blood T cells in healthy people across ages. It was with a sample-barcoded 5' primer and a J-beta primer mix that a second PCR of roughly 6 to 12 cycles was run. TCRdb used MiXCR to reprocess the 5' RACE reads, holding one entry per CDR3 protein. This sample has hundreds of thousands of distinct CDR3 sequences, with about 48% found just once. Sequencing used blood. Receptor source: a man under 40 in good health.

Written as DNA, the CDR3 is TGTGCCAGCAGTTACGCCGAGGACGTTGGCTACACCTTC. Translation gives CASSYAEDVGYTF. The gene calls are TRBV6-5 and TRBJ1-2; D is ambiguous. The V and J ends lost 2 bases and 7 bases respectively, with 11 bases between them. This CDR3 is built from 13 residues. Germline CDR1 and CDR2: MNHEY and SVGAGI.

This chain uses TRBV28 with TRBJ2-5, with 7 bases fitting TRBD2. Germline trimming cut 4 bases from V and 1 base from J; bases unmatched to any gene: 3. From germline, CDR1 is MDHEN and CDR2 SYDVKM. The CDR3 is 14 residues long. CDR3 sequence reads: CASSSGGTQETQYF. For the CDR3, the DNA is TGTGCCAGCAGTTCCGGGGGGACCCAAGAGACCCAGTACTTC.

This clonotype was detected only a few times. The chain carries TRBV5-1 and TRBJ2-7, with 8 bases matching TRBD1. The CDR3 is 17 amino acids. The germline gives CDR1 SGHRS, CDR2 YFSETQ. J was trimmed by 1 base and V by 0 bases; bases with no gene match: 9. CDR3 coding DNA: TGCGCCAGCAGCTTGGGGTCCAGGACAGGGCTTTCCTACGAGCAGTACTTC. Translating it yields CASSLGSRTGLSYEQYF.

A remark on this clonotype: This clone may be a read error of a much larger clone one base away. The chain uses TRBV3-1 and TRBJ1-1; D is possibly TRBD1 (5 bases). The CDR3 sequence is 14 residues long. Germline V gives CDR1 LGHDT, CDR2 YNNKEL (reference sequence). The CDR3 loop reads CAGSPWDGAPEAFF. The DNA for the CDR3 is TGTGCCGGCAGCCCTTGGGACGGGGCGCCTGAAGCTTTCTTT.

The chain uses TRBV12-3 or TRBV12-4 and TRBJ2-3, with 8 nucleotides matching TRBD1. The CDR3 totals 14 residues. V gave up 5 bases and J gave up 2 bases; unmatched junction bases: 3. The CDR3 DNA sequence: TGTGCCAGCAGTCGCAGGGGGCCCACAGATACGCAGTATTTT. Protein: CASSRRGPTDTQYF.

This chain connects TRBV6-5 to TRBJ2-7; no reliable D call. The length of the CDR3 is 13 residues. Germline assignment: CDR1 MNHEY and CDR2 SVGAGI. Trimming took 1 base from V and 2 from J, leaving 6 bases between them. CDR3 nucleotides: TGTGCCAGCAGTTACTACCCAGCCTACGAGCAGTACTTC. As protein: CASSYYPAYEQYF.

The chain couples TRBV6-5 to TRBJ2-3, with 7 bases that match TRBD1. The CDR3 is 16 residues long. Germline trimming cut 4 bases from V and 6 bases from J; bases unmatched to any gene: 13. CDR1 MNHEY and CDR2 SVGAGI come from the germline V gene. The CDR3, as DNA: TGTGCCAGCAGTTTCTCGGGCCTAACAGGGGCCGATACGCAGTATTTT. It codes for CASSFSGLTGADTQYF.

This clonotype was seen a handful of times. V is TRBV21-1 and J is TRBJ2-2; TRBD1, as called in the table, went unchecked against the DNA. TRBV21-1 is termed a pseudogene. The CDR3 is 15 residues long. The CDR3 sequence is CASSKFRGWTGELFF. In DNA, the CDR3 is TGTGCCAGCAGCAAATTTCGGGGGTGGACCGGGGAGCTGTTTTTT.

The chain has TRBV21-1 and TRBJ1-6; TRBD1, as called in the table, went unchecked against the DNA. TRBV21-1 is a pseudogene. The CDR3 contains 18 residues. The CDR3 reads CASSKVSAQGTCNSPLHF. CDR3 bases: TGTGCCAGCAGCAAAGTTTCAGCACAGGGCACTTGTAATTCACCCCTCCACTTT.

The chain has TRBV27 and TRBJ2-4, with D perhaps matching TRBD1 or TRBD2 (6 bases each). The DNA matches TRBJ2-5 better at its end, which makes the J call doubtful. The CDR3 covers 14 residues. In germline, CDR1 is MNHEY, CDR2 SMNVEV (reference sequence). CDR3 coding DNA: TGTGCCAGCAGGCCTCAGGGGACTCAAGAGACCCAGTACTTC. It specifies CASRPQGTQETQYF.

The V and J genes are TRBV7-2 and TRBJ1-4, with D possibly being TRBD1 (5 bases). The germline V gene encodes CDR1 SGHTA and CDR2 FQGNSA. V dropped 3 bases and J dropped 2 bases, with 7 bases sitting between them. This CDR3 has 14 residues. The CDR3 DNA sequence: TGTGCCAGCAGCTTCCAGGGTACTAATGAAAAACTGTTTTTT. It yields the protein CASSFQGTNEKLFF.

CDR3 region: CASSQPSLGGGAYNEQFF. CDR3 DNA sequence: TGCGCCAGCAGCCAACCCTCCCTAGGGGGGGGGGCATACAATGAGCAGTTCTTC. The genes are TRBV4-1 and TRBJ2-1; TRBD2 might be the D (7 bases). Germline V gene data show CDR1 as MGHRA and CDR2 as YSYEKL. The V gene lost 2 bases and the J gene lost 4 bases, with 21 bases spanning the gap. This CDR3 is 18 amino acids long.

The V and J genes are TRBV5-6 and TRBJ1-4; D unclear. The germline V and J ends were trimmed by 4 bases and 5 bases, with 15 bases remaining between them. This CDR3 spans 15 amino acids. Germline V CDR1 and CDR2: SGHDT, YYEEEE. CDR3 in amino acids: CASSLRSAGNEKLFF. The CDR3 DNA follows: TGTGCCAGCAGCCTACGATCAGCGGGGAATGAAAAACTGTTTTTT.

The V call is TRBV5-6, the J call TRBJ2-3; D possibly corresponds to TRBD1 (6 bases). There are 15 residues in the CDR3. V was pared by 0 bases and J by 6 bases, with 14 bases between. The germline V gene encodes CDR1 SGHDT and CDR2 YYEEEE. The CDR3 coding sequence is TGTGCCAGCAGCTTGGAAGCCGGACAGTCGGATACGCAGTATTTT. It yields the protein CASSLEAGQSDTQYF.

The chain is built from TRBV5-1 and TRBJ2-3; either TRBD1 or TRBD2 may fit D (5 bases each). With 2 bases removed from V and 4 bases from J, the gap between germline ends came to 23 bases. The CDR3 is 18 residues long. The germline gives CDR1 SGHRS, CDR2 YFSETQ. The CDR3 DNA is TGCGCCAGCAGCTTAGGATTCGGCCGGGGCTCGGGTCCAGATACGCAGTATTTT. Residues: CASSLGFGRGSGPDTQYF.

The V and J genes are TRBV11-3 and TRBJ2-1; D uncertain. V lost 0 bases and J 5 bases, leaving 8 bases between the germline ends. The CDR3 has 14 residues. CDR1 is SGHNT and CDR2 is YENEEA in the germline V gene. The CDR3 nucleotides are TGTGCCAGCAGCTTAGATCCCTTGGACAATGAGCAGTTCTTC. It yields the protein CASSLDPLDNEQFF.

This clonotype was recorded a few times. J is TRBJ2-7 and V is TRBV28; D unresolved. Per germline, CDR1 MDHEN and CDR2 SYDVKM. Trimming shortened V by 4 bases and J by 2 bases, and 9 bases separated the two germline ends. The CDR3 sequence is 13 residues long. DNA of the CDR3: TGTGCCAGCAGTTCCGGACCACCCTACGAGCAGTACTTC. It translates to CASSSGPPYEQYF.

The J gene is TRBJ1-1, the V gene TRBV6-1, with D possibly matching TRBD1 (5 bases). The germline V gene has CDR1 MNHNS and CDR2 SASEGT. V was pared by 0 bases and J by 6 bases, with 11 bases between. The CDR3 runs to 14 residues. The CDR3 DNA sequence: TGTGCCAGCAGTGAAGCGTGGGGGACTTCTGAAGCTTTCTTT. The encoded protein is CASSEAWGTSEAFF.